This entry is about one TCR beta chain. This record comes from a study of patients and donors after allogeneic stem cell transplantation. Trimming shortened V by 6 bases and J by 1 base, and 9 bases separated the two germline ends. The CDR3 sequence is 12 residues long. CDR1 is DFQATT and CDR2 is SNEGSKA in the germline V gene (reference sequence). TCRdb itself ran the RT-PCR reads through MiXCR, one entry per CDR3 protein. The sample records about a million distinct CDR3 sequences, roughly 17% being singletons. J is TRBJ1-1 and V is TRBV20-1, with D maybe TRBD1 (5 bases). Sequenced material: blood, either unsorted or a sorted T cell fraction (not recorded which). The TCR comes from a human donor who was either an allogeneic HSCT recipient or a stem cell or donor lymphocyte infusion donor (not recorded which). It is not recorded whose cells these are; they may come from a transplant donor. CDR3 DNA: TGCAGTGCCGGAGGGGCGAACACTGAAGCTTTCTTT. The encoded protein is CSAGGANTEAFF.